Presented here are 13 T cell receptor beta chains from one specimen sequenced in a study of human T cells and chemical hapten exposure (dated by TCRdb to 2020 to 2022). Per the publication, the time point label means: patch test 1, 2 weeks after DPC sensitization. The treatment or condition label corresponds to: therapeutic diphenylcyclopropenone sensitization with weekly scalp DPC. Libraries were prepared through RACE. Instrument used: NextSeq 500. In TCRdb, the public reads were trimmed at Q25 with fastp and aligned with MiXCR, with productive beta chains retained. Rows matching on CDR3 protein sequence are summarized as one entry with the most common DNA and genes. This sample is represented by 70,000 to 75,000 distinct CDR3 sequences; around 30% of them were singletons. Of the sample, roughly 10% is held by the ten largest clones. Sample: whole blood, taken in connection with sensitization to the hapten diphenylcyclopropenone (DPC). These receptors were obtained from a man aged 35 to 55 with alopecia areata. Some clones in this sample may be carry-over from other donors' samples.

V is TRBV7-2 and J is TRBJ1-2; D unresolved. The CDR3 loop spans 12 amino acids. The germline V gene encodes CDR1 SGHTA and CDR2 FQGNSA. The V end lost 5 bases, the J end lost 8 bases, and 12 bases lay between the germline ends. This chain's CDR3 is CASSPTTRGYTF. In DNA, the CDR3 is TGTGCCAGCAGCCCAACTACCCGGGGCTACACCTTC.

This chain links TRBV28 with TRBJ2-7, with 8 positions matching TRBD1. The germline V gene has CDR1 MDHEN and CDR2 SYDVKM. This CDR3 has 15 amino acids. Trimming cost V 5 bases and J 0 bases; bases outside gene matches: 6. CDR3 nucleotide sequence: TGTGCCAGCAGTCCCCCAGGGGGCCCCTCCTACGAGCAGTACTTC. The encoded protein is CASSPPGGPSYEQYF. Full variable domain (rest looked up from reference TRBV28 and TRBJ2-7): DVKVTQSSRYLVKRTGEKVFLECVQDMDHENMFWYRQDPGLGLRLIYFSYDVKMKEKGDIPEGYSVSREKKERFSLILESASTNQTSMYLCASSPPGGPSYEQYFGPGTRLTVT.

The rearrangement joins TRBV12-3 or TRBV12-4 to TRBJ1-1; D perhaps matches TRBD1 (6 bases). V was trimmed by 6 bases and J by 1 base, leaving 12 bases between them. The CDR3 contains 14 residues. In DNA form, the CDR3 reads TGTGCCAGCAGGCCGGGACAACAGAACACTGAAGCTTTCTTT. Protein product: CASRPGQQNTEAFF.

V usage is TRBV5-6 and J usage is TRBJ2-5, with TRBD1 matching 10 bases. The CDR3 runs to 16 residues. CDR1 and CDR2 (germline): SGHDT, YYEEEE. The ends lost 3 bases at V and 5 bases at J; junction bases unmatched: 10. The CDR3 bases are TGTGCCAGCAGCTCCCTGAGACAGGGGGCGCGGGAGACCCAGTACTTC. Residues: CASSSLRQGARETQYF.

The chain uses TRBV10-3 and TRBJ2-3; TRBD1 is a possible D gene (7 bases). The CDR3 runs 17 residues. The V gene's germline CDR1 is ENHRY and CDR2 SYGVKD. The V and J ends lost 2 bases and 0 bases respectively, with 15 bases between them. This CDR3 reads CAISERAGGTSTDTQYF. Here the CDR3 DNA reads TGTGCCATCAGTGAGAGGGCAGGGGGGACGAGCACAGATACGCAGTATTTT.

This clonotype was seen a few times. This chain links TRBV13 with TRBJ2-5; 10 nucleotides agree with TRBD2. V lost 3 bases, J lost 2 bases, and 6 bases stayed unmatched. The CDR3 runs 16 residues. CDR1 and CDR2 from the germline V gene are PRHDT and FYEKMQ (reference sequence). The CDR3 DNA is TGTGCCAGCAGCTTTCGGCTAGCGGGAGTTCAAGAGACCCAGTACTTC. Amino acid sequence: CASSFRLAGVQETQYF. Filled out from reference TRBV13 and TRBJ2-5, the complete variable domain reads AAGVIQSPRHLIKEKRETATLKCYPIPRHDTVYWYQQGPGQDPQFLISFYEKMQSDKGSIPDRFSAQQFSDYHSELNMSSLELGDSALYFCASSFRLAGVQETQYFGPGTRLLVL.

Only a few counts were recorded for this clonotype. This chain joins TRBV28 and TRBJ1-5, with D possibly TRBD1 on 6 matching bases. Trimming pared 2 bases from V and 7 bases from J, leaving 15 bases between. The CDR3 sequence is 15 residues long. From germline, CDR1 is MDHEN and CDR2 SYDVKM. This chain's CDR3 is CASSLQKGVSQPQHF. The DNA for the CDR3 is TGTGCCAGCAGTTTACAGAAGGGGGTGAGCCAGCCCCAGCATTTT.

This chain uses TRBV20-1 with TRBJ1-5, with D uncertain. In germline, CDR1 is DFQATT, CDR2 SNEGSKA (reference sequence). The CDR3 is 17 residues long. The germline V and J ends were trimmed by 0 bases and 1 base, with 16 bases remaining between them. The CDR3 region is CSARDYLKGGSNQPQHF. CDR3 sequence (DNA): TGCAGTGCTAGAGATTATCTGAAGGGTGGCAGCAATCAGCCCCAGCATTTT.

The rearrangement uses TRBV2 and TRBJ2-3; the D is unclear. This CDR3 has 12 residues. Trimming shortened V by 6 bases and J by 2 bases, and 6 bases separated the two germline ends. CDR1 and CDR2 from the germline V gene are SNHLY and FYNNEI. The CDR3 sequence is CASRANTDTQYF. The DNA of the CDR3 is TGTGCCAGCAGGGCCAACACAGATACGCAGTATTTT. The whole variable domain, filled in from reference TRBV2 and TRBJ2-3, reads EPEVTQTPSHQVTQMGQEVILRCVPISNHLYFYWYRQILGQKVEFLVSFYNNEISEKSEIFDDQFSVERPDGSNFTLKIRSTKLEDSAMYFCASRANTDTQYFGPGTRLTVL.

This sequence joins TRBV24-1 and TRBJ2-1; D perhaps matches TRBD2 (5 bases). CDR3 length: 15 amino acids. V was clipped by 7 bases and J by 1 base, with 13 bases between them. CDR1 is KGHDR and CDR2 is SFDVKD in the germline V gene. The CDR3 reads CATSYQADSYNEQFF. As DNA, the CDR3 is TGTGCCACCAGCTATCAAGCGGATTCCTACAATGAGCAGTTCTTC.

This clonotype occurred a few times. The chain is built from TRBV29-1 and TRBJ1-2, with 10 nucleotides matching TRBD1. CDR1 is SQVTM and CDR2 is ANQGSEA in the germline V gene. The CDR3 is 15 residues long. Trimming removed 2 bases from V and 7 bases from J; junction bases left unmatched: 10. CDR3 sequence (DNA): TGCAGCGTTGAAAAAACCGGGACAGGGGTGGGTGGCTACACCTTC. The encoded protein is CSVEKTGTGVGGYTF.

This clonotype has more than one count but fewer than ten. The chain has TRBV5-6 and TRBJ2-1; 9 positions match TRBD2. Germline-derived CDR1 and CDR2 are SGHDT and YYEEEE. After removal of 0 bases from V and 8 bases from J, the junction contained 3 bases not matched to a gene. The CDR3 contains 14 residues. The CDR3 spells CASSLGREGDEQFF. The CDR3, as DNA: TGTGCCAGCAGCTTGGGGCGGGAGGGGGATGAGCAGTTCTTC.

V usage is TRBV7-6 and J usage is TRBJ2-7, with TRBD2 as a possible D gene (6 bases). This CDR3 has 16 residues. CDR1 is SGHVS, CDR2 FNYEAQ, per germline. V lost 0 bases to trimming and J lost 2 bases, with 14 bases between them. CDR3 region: CASSLAEGHRTYEQYF. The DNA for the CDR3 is TGTGCCAGCAGCTTAGCGGAGGGGCACAGGACCTACGAGCAGTACTTC.